This T cell receptor beta chain was observed in a study of response to subunit inactivated influenza vaccine. In this sample, this clonotype turned up once. In TCRdb, the RT-PCR reads were re-called with MiXCR into one record per CDR3 protein. The data hold roughly 570,000 distinct CDR3 sequences, with over 10% observed a single time. Here the sequenced sample was PBMCs from blood, taken about 40 days after vaccination. The TCR originated in a man in his forties or fifties who received an inactivated influenza vaccine.

The CDR3 DNA follows: TGCAGTGCTCGGACTAGCGGGGGGGTTGGGTTGATTTCGAAAACAGATACGCAGTATTTT. Protein: CSARTSGGVGLISKTDTQYF. The V gene is TRBV20-1, the J gene TRBJ2-3, with 15 bases identical to TRBD2. J was trimmed by 3 bases and V by 5 bases; bases with no gene match: 18. This CDR3 contains 20 residues. Germline V gene data show CDR1 as DFQATT and CDR2 as SNEGSKA (reference sequence).